The clone carrying this T cell receptor (beta chain) has just a few counts. Its antigen remains unknown. The data stem from a study of T cells after yellow fever vaccination. Broader study findings: Subsequent booster samples again held most clones from primary vaccination (more than 95% CD4, 85% to 90% CD8).

The germline gives CDR1 SGHTA, CDR2 FQGTGA. The CDR3 covers 14 residues. Trimming cost V 0 bases and J 7 bases, with 12 bases left between them. Production of TCR cDNA was by 5'RACE template switching, which also added a universal primer site and UMIs. TCRdb processed the 5' RACE reads anew with MiXCR; each CDR3 protein has one entry. The sample includes 300,000 to 350,000 distinct CDR3 sequences, around a tenth of them seen just once. The material was CD4+ T cells sorted from PBMCs, obtained 45 days after the yellow fever booster vaccination. The receptor comes from a man younger than 30 who received the YFV17D yellow fever vaccine. The J gene is TRBJ1-1, the V gene TRBV7-3; no clear D. CDR3 bases: TGTGCCAGCAGCTTAACGGGATCTTCCGGTGAAGCTTTCTTT. This translates into CASSLTGSSGEAFF.